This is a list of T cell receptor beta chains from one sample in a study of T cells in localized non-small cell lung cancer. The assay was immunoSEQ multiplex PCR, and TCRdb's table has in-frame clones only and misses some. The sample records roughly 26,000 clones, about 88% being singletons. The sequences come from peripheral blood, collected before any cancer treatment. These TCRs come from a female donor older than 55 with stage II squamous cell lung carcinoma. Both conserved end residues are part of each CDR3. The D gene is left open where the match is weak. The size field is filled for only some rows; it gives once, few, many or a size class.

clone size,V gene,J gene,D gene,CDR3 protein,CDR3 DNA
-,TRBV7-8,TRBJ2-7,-,CASSFDRLSEQYF,TGTGCCAGCAGCTTCGACAGGTTAAGCGAGCAGTACTTC
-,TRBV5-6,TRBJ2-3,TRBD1,CASSYTGVSTDTQYF,TGTGCCAGCAGCTACACAGGGGTCAGCACAGATACGCAGTATTTT
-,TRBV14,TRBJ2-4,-,CASSLMSGDIQYF,TGTGCCAGCAGCCTAATGTCTGGGGACATTCAGTACTTC
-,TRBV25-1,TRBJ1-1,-,CASSDPGLNTEAFF,TGTGCCAGCAGTGATCCAGGGTTGAACACTGAAGCTTTCTTT
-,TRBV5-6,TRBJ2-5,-,CASSRGETQYF,TGTGCCAGCAGCCGGGGGGAGACCCAGTACTTC
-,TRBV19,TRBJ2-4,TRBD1,CASSKDRVKNIQYF,TGTGCCAGTAGTAAGGACAGGGTAAAAAACATTCAGTACTTC
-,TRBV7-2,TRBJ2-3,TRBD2,CASSPPGLEDTQYF,TGTGCCAGCAGCCCTCCGGGACTAGAGGATACGCAGTATTTT
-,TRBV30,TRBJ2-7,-,CAWSVQGRVLHEQYF,TGTGCCTGGAGTGTACAGGGGAGGGTCTTGCACGAGCAGTACTTC
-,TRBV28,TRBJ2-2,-,CASSLYYQEAETGELFF,TGTGCCAGCAGTTTATATTATCAGGAGGCGGAAACCGGGGAGCTGTTTTTT
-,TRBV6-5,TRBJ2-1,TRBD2,CASTSTSGGTDEQFF,TGTGCCAGCACTAGTACTAGCGGGGGGACCGATGAGCAGTTCTTC
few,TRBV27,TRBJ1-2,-,CASKMTGDYGYTF,TGTGCCAGCAAGATGACAGGAGACTATGGCTACACCTTC
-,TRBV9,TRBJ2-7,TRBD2,CASSASTSGTYEQYF,TGTGCCAGCAGCGCTTCGACTAGCGGGACCTACGAGCAGTACTTC
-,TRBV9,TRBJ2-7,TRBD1,CASSVGDRGSYEQYF,TGTGCCAGCAGCGTAGGTGACAGGGGGTCCTACGAGCAGTACTTC
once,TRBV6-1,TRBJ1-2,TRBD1,CASSEQGVSQGGYGYTF,TGTGCCAGCAGTGAACAGGGCGTTAGCCAGGGGGGCTATGGCTACACCTTC
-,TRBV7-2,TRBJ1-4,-,CASSLARDEKLFF,TGTGCCAGCAGCTTAGCGAGGGATGAAAAACTGTTTTTT
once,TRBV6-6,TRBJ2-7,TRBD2,CASSYPIAGGSYEQYF,TGTGCCAGCAGTTACCCAATAGCGGGAGGATCCTACGAGCAGTACTTC
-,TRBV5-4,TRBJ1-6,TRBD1,CASTAGTGGDSPLHF,TGTGCCAGCACCGCCGGGACAGGGGGCGATTCACCCCTCCACTTT
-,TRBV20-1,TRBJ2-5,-,CSALSRETQYF,TGCAGTGCCCTCAGTAGGGAGACCCAGTACTTC
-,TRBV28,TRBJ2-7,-,CASSSYTTLSYEQYF,TGTGCCAGCAGTTCATACACGACCCTATCCTACGAGCAGTACTTC
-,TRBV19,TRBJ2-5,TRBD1,CASSGGQYQETQYF,TGTGCCAGTAGTGGGGGACAGTACCAAGAGACCCAGTACTTC
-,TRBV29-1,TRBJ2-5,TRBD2,CSVRLAGGGVQETQYF,TGCAGCGTTCGACTAGCGGGAGGAGGTGTCCAAGAGACCCAGTACTTC
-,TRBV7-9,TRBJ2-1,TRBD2,CASRRGTSGLNEQFF,TGTGCCAGCAGGCGCGGGACTAGCGGACTCAATGAGCAGTTCTTC
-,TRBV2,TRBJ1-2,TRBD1,CASSEDAGGNYGYTF,TGTGCCAGCAGTGAAGACGCAGGGGGTAACTATGGCTACACCTTC
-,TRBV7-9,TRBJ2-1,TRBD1,CASSFDRGEQFF,TGTGCCAGCAGCTTTGACAGGGGTGAGCAGTTCTTC
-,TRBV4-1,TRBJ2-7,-,CASSQDPTYEQYF,TGCGCCAGCAGCCAAGACCCCACCTACGAGCAGTACTTC
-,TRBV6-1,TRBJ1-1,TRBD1,CASNTGDKIEAFF,TGTGCCAGCAATACAGGGGACAAGATTGAAGCTTTCTTT
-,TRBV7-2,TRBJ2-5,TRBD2,CASSLQGGEETQYF,TGTGCCAGCAGCTTACAGGGAGGGGAGGAGACCCAGTACTTC
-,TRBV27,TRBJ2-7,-,CASIPLGAGNEQYF,TGTGCCAGCATTCCCTTGGGGGCAGGGAACGAGCAGTACTTC
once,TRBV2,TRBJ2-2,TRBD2,CASRQTSGRVGELFF,TGTGCCAGCAGGCAGACTAGCGGGCGAGTCGGGGAGCTGTTTTTT
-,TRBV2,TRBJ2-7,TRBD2,CASRPQTSGPYEQYF,TGTGCCAGTCGCCCCCAGACTAGCGGACCCTACGAGCAGTACTTC
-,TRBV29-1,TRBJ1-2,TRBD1,CSSGLRGQDYGYTF,TGCAGCAGCGGCCTCCGTGGACAGGACTATGGCTACACCTTC
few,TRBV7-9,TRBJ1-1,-,CASSPGTVAEAFF,TGTGCCAGCAGTCCCGGGACGGTGGCTGAAGCTTTCTTT
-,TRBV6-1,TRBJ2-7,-,CASRGPGVDEQYF,TGTGCCAGCAGGGGTCCCGGGGTAGACGAGCAGTACTTC
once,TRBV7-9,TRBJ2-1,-,CASSISRGVAEQFF,TGTGCCAGCAGCATCTCCCGGGGAGTAGCAGAGCAGTTCTTC
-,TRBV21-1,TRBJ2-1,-,CASSKDLRDSGGDSNEQFF,TGTGCCAGCAGCAAAGATTTAAGGGATAGCGGGGGTGACTCCAATGAGCAGTTCTTC
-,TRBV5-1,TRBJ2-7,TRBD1,CASSEGQGNEQYF,TGCGCCAGCAGCGAGGGACAGGGGAACGAGCAGTACTTC
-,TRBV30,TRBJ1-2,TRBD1,CAWTLSDRASYGYTF,TGTGCCTGGACCCTTTCGGACAGGGCGTCCTATGGCTACACCTTC
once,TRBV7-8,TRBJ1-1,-,CASNQHMNTEAFF,TGTGCCAGCAACCAACATATGAACACTGAAGCTTTCTTT
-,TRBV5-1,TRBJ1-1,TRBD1,CASSRGQSERTEAFF,TGCGCCAGCAGCCGGGGACAGTCGGAACGGACTGAAGCTTTCTTT
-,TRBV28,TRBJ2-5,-,CASSLLGGVGETQYF,TGTGCCAGCAGTTTACTCGGGGGCGTGGGAGAGACCCAGTACTTC